The next 31 T cell receptor beta chains were all read from a single sample in a study of graft-versus-host responses after intestinal transplantation. Sequencing used immunoSEQ multiplex PCR; TCRdb keeps in-frame clones, though not all of them. The sample yields 96,000 or so clones, more than 85% seen once. Their antigens remain unidentified. The sample consisted of unstimulated CD4+ T cells sorted from spleen or lymph node cells, taken before intestinal transplant. These receptors were taken from a human donor who received an intestinal transplant.

The rearrangement joins TRBV10-1 to TRBJ2-3, with TRBD2 matching 9 bases. The CDR3 extends over 17 amino acids. The V segment lost 1 base and the J segment 5 bases; nucleotides outside the gene matches: 10. The germline V gene has CDR1 WNHNN and CDR2 SYGVQD (reference sequence). The CDR3 sequence is CASSEFGAGGAGDTQYF. Here the CDR3 DNA reads TGCGCCAGCAGTGAGTTCGGGGCGGGAGGGGCTGGAGATACGCAGTATTTT.

The chain employs TRBV5-1 and TRBJ2-5, with 7 bases aligning to TRBD2. V was pared by 4 bases and J by 0 bases, with 6 bases of the junction left unmatched. Per the germline V gene, CDR1 is SGHRS and CDR2 is YFSETQ. The CDR3 totals 15 residues. CDR3 nucleotides: TGCGCCAGCAGCCCAGAACTAGCGAACCAAGAGACCCAGTACTTC. Translation: CASSPELANQETQYF.

The J gene is TRBJ1-1, the V gene TRBV4-2, with a tentative D call TRBD1 (5 bases). The CDR3 extends over 15 amino acids. The germline V gene encodes CDR1 LGHNA and CDR2 YNFKEQ. Trimming cost V 0 bases and J 4 bases, with 12 bases left between them. The CDR3 nucleotides are TGTGCCAGCAGCCAAGAGAGACAGAGAACCACTGAAGCTTTCTTT. Translation: CASSQERQRTTEAFF.

The chain has TRBV6-5 and TRBJ2-3, with 7 bases identical to TRBD1. V was clipped by 1 base and J by 2 bases; unmatched bases: 6. There are 16 residues in the CDR3. The germline V gene has CDR1 MNHEY and CDR2 SVGAGI. The CDR3 reads CASSYLGDRATDTQYF. The CDR3 DNA follows: TGTGCCAGCAGTTACTTGGGCGACAGGGCCACAGATACGCAGTATTTT.

This chain uses TRBV9 with TRBJ2-6, with 9 bases lining up with TRBD1. Germline V gene lookup returns CDR1 SGDLS and CDR2 YYNGEE. CDR3 length equals 19 residues. Losses at the gene ends were 1 base for V and 4 bases for J; bases not matched to a gene: 12. The CDR3: CASSVRGTGKSSGANVLTF. The CDR3 coding sequence is TGTGCCAGCAGCGTACGTGGGACAGGGAAAAGTTCCGGGGCCAACGTCCTGACTTTC.

This rearrangement joins TRBV7-9 to TRBJ1-1, with D perhaps matching TRBD1 (6 bases). The CDR3 is 15 residues long. Germline V gene lookup returns CDR1 SEHNR and CDR2 FQNEAQ (reference sequence). V was cut by 5 bases and J by 0 bases, with 13 bases left in between. CDR3 bases: TGTGCCAGCAGCCTAATCGGACAGCTGAACACTGAAGCTTTCTTT. Amino acid sequence: CASSLIGQLNTEAFF.

J is TRBJ2-5 and V is TRBV5-1, with D perhaps matching TRBD1 (5 bases). CDR3 length equals 14 residues. V gave up 5 bases and J gave up 0 bases, with 11 bases separating them. The V gene's germline CDR1 is SGHRS and CDR2 YFSETQ. Written as DNA, the CDR3 is TGCGCCAGCAGGCCCCAGGGAAACCAAGAGACCCAGTACTTC. It specifies CASRPQGNQETQYF.

This clone was seen just once. This chain's CDR3 is CSVSGDFTYEQYF. As DNA, the CDR3 is TGCAGCGTTTCCGGGGACTTCACCTACGAGCAGTACTTC. The chain is built from TRBV29-1 and TRBJ2-7; the D gene is possibly TRBD2 (6 bases). CDR1 and CDR2 (germline): SQVTM, ANQGSEA. The CDR3 sequence is 13 residues long. V lost 5 bases to trimming and J lost 2 bases, with 13 bases between them.

This clone was recorded once. The chain recombines TRBV18 with TRBJ2-2; TRBD1 is a possible D gene (5 bases). This CDR3 region has 16 residues. Germline V gene data show CDR1 as KGHSH and CDR2 as LQKENI. V lost 3 bases, J lost 0 bases, and 11 bases lay in between. CDR3 DNA sequence: TGTGCCAGCTCACCCACCCCGACAGCGAACACCGGGGAGCTGTTTTTT. Translating it yields CASSPTPTANTGELFF. The full variable domain, with the rest looked up from reference TRBV18 and TRBJ2-2, is NAGVMQNPRHLVRRRGQEARLRCSPMKGHSHVYWYRQLPEEGLKFMVYLQKENIIDESGMPKERFSAEFPKEGPSILRIQQVVRGDSAAYFCASSPTPTANTGELFFGEGSRLTVL.

This sequence joins TRBV19 and TRBJ2-7, with unresolved D. Germline V gene sequence: CDR1 LNHDA, CDR2 SQIVND (reference sequence). This CDR3 spans 13 amino acids. Trimming took 7 bases from V and 4 from J, leaving 14 bases between them. The CDR3 loop is CASKPSSRYEQYF. CDR3 DNA sequence: TGTGCCAGTAAGCCCTCCAGCAGGTACGAGCAGTACTTC.

The J gene is TRBJ2-3, the V gene TRBV4-1; D gene uncertain. Trimming cost V 4 bases and J 6 bases, with 17 bases left between them. CDR3 length equals 15 residues. Germline CDR1 MGHRA, CDR2 YSYEKL. CDR3 region: CASSLAGFSFDTQYF. The CDR3 coding sequence is TGCGCCAGCAGCCTGGCCGGGTTCTCTTTCGATACGCAGTATTTT.

J is TRBJ1-6 and V is TRBV6-5; D is ambiguous. The CDR3 loop spans 14 amino acids. V was cut by 0 bases and J by 6 bases, with 6 bases left in between. The germline CDR1 and CDR2 sequences are MNHEY and SVGAGI. CDR3 protein: CASSYSYGNSPLHF. As DNA, the CDR3 is TGTGCCAGCAGTTACTCGTACGGTAATTCACCCCTCCACTTT.

The CDR3 DNA sequence: TGTGCCAGCGAAACCGGGACAGGGGCTGAGGAGACCCAGTACTTC. This translates into CASETGTGAEETQYF. The chain uses TRBV9 and TRBJ2-5; 10 positions match TRBD1. The length of the CDR3 is 15 residues. The germline gives CDR1 SGDLS, CDR2 YYNGEE. Losses at the gene ends were 7 bases for V and 5 bases for J; bases not matched to a gene: 11.

This clone was observed a few times. The chain joins TRBV11-2 to TRBJ1-5; TRBD1 aligns across 7 bases. Germline values: CDR1 SGHAT, CDR2 FQNNGV. The CDR3 length is 15 residues. Trimming at V came to 0 bases and at J to 7 bases, leaving 6 bases not matched to a gene. The CDR3 is CASSLDGRGNQPQHF. The CDR3 DNA follows: TGTGCCAGCAGCTTAGATGGCAGGGGGAACCAGCCCCAGCATTTT.

J is TRBJ1-2 and V is TRBV28; TRBD1 is a possible D gene (5 bases). The ends were cut back, 0 bases at V and 8 bases at J, with 19 bases in the middle. The CDR3 length is 16 residues. Germline CDR1 reads MDHEN; CDR2 reads SYDVKM. The CDR3 DNA sequence: TGTGCCAGCAGTTTATGGGGCCAGCGGGTGGGGGGGGGCTACACCTTC. It encodes CASSLWGQRVGGGYTF.

This sequence joins TRBV9 and TRBJ2-2, with D possibly TRBD2 on 5 matching bases. Trimming removed 0 bases at V and 6 bases at J, with 15 bases between. Germline CDR1 and CDR2: SGDLS and YYNGEE. There are 16 residues in the CDR3. This CDR3 reads CASSVASYTSSGELFF. The CDR3 bases are TGTGCCAGCAGCGTAGCTAGCTACACATCTTCCGGGGAGCTGTTTTTT.

The chain carries TRBV6-6 and TRBJ1-5; possibly TRBD1 for D (5 bases). Germline CDR1 MNHNY, CDR2 SVGAGI (reference sequence). Deletions cut 4 bases from V and 0 bases from J, with 13 bases between. The CDR3 is 16 residues long. Here the CDR3 reads CASSSTDRYSNQPQHF. As DNA, the CDR3 is TGTGCCAGCAGTTCCACCGACAGATATAGCAATCAGCCCCAGCATTTT.

This rearrangement joins TRBV27 to TRBJ2-6, with D unresolved. The CDR3 consists of 15 residues. V was pared by 5 bases and J by 0 bases, with 8 bases between. Germline V gene lookup returns CDR1 MNHEY and CDR2 SMNVEV (reference sequence). CDR3 bases: TGTGCCAGCAGTCCGATGCGCTCTGGGGCCAACGTCCTGACTTTC. This gives the protein CASSPMRSGANVLTF. Drawing the rest from reference TRBV27 and TRBJ2-6, the complete variable domain is EAQVTQNPRYLITVTGKKLTVTCSQNMNHEYMSWYRQDPGLGLRQIYYSMNVEVTDKGDVPEGYKVSRKEKRNFPLILESPSPNQTSLYFCASSPMRSGANVLTFGAGSRLTVL.

The rearrangement joins TRBV6-5 to TRBJ2-7; 9 nucleotides match TRBD1. The V segment lost 6 bases and the J segment 2 bases; nucleotides outside the gene matches: 5. Germline assignment: CDR1 MNHEY and CDR2 SVGAGI. This CDR3 has 14 amino acids. The DNA for the CDR3 is TGTGCCAGCAGAACCGGGACAGGGACCTACGAGCAGTACTTC. Translated, it gives CASRTGTGTYEQYF.

The chain couples TRBV7-6 to TRBJ2-2, with TRBD2 matching 11 bases. The length of the CDR3 is 14 residues. Per the germline V gene, CDR1 is SGHVS and CDR2 is FNYEAQ. Unmatched junction bases numbered 7, after V lost 11 bases and J lost 5 bases. The CDR3 DNA follows: TGTGCCTCAGGCGCTAGCGGGGGGACCGGGGAGCTGTTTTTT. It codes for CASGASGGTGELFF. Combining the CDR3 with reference TRBV7-6 and TRBJ2-2 gives the whole variable domain GAGVSQSPRYKVTKRGQDVALRCDPISGHVSLYWYRQALGQGPEFLTYFNYEAQQDKSGLPNDRFSAERPEGSISTLTIQRTEQRDSAMYRCASGASGGTGELFFGEGSRLTVL.

The gene calls are TRBV9 and TRBJ2-2; D might be TRBD2 (5 bases). The CDR3 sequence is 17 residues long. Per the germline V gene, CDR1 is SGDLS and CDR2 is YYNGEE. V gave up 4 bases and J gave up 0 bases, with 16 bases separating them. In DNA, the CDR3 is TGTGCCAGCAGCCTCACTAGGCTGGCCGCGAACACCGGGGAGCTGTTTTTT. Protein product: CASSLTRLAANTGELFF. Looking up the rest from reference TRBV9 and TRBJ2-2 gives the full variable domain: DSGVTQTPKHLITATGQRVTLRCSPRSGDLSVYWYQQSLDQGLQFLIQYYNGEERAKGNILERFSAQQFPDLHSELNLSSLELGDSALYFCASSLTRLAANTGELFFGEGSRLTVL.

The gene calls are TRBV6-5 and TRBJ1-6, with 7 bases fitting TRBD1. The CDR3 sequence is 14 residues long. J gave up 6 bases and V 6 bases, and 5 bases lay outside the gene matches. From germline, CDR1 is MNHEY and CDR2 SVGAGI. The CDR3 DNA reads as TGTGCCAGCAGACTCGACAGGGTTAATTCACCCCTCCACTTT. Amino acid sequence: CASRLDRVNSPLHF.

V is TRBV14 and J is TRBJ2-7; D is unresolved. V lost 4 bases to trimming and J lost 5 bases, with 12 bases between them. Germline CDR1 SGHDN, CDR2 FVKESK. The CDR3 runs to 13 residues. DNA for the CDR3: TGTGCCAGCAGCCGTACCAGGTACCACGAGCAGTACTTC. Translating it yields CASSRTRYHEQYF.

The chain employs TRBV5-1 and TRBJ2-3, with TRBD2 identical over 7 bases. The junction had 6 bases not matched to a gene; V was cut back by 4 bases and J by 1 base. There are 15 residues in the CDR3. Per the germline V gene, CDR1 is SGHRS and CDR2 is YFSETQ. For the CDR3, the DNA is TGCGCCAGCAGCCATCCTAGCGGACGCACAGATACGCAGTATTTT. It codes for CASSHPSGRTDTQYF.

With regard to this clone: A read error is likely, as this CDR3 ends without the conserved phenylalanine or tryptophan. This chain uses TRBV19 with TRBJ1-2, with 8 positions matching TRBD1. CDR3 size: 13 residues. Germline CDR1 LNHDA, CDR2 SQIVND (reference sequence). Trimming at V came to 5 bases and at J to 8 bases, leaving 7 bases not matched to a gene. The CDR3 nucleotides are TGTGCCAGTAGTCTATCCGGACAGGGAGGCTACACCTCC. This gives the protein CASSLSGQGGYTS.

This chain connects TRBV5-1 to TRBJ1-2, with unresolved D. Germline assignment: CDR1 SGHRS and CDR2 YFSETQ. V was trimmed by 0 bases and J by 2 bases, leaving 11 bases between them. The CDR3 contains 15 residues. In DNA, the CDR3 is TGCGCCAGCAGCTTGGCCTTCCGAGGGAACTATGGCTACACCTTC. Residues: CASSLAFRGNYGYTF.

This sequence joins TRBV7-9 and TRBJ1-1; D possibly corresponds to TRBD1 (5 bases). V gave up 1 base and J gave up 3 bases, with 6 bases separating them. Germline CDR1 is SEHNR and CDR2 is FQNEAQ (reference sequence). This CDR3 is built from 13 residues. For the CDR3, the DNA is TGTGCCAGCAGCTTAGTAGGGGACACTGAAGCTTTCTTT. It codes for CASSLVGDTEAFF.

The rearrangement links TRBV2 to TRBJ2-5; TRBD2 aligns across 14 bases. Trimming removed 7 bases from V and 5 bases from J; junction bases left unmatched: 3. The CDR3 consists of 14 residues. The germline gives CDR1 SNHLY, CDR2 FYNNEI. CDR3 in amino acids: CASTRLAGGETQYF. The CDR3, as DNA: TGTGCCAGCACCCGACTAGCGGGGGGGGAGACCCAGTACTTC.

The rearrangement uses TRBV7-3 and TRBJ1-2; possible D gene TRBD1, 6 bases. The CDR3 is 15 residues long. V was clipped by 1 base and J by 7 bases, with 16 bases between them. Germline-derived CDR1 and CDR2 are SGHTA and FQGTGA. As DNA, the CDR3 is TGTGCCAGCAGCTTAAGGGAGGGGGGGCTAGGTGGCTACACCTTC. Translated: CASSLREGGLGGYTF.

The chain carries TRBV6-1 and TRBJ1-2; 9 nucleotides match TRBD1. This CDR3 has 17 amino acids. V was pared by 6 bases and J by 4 bases, with 15 bases of the junction left unmatched. Germline values: CDR1 MNHNS, CDR2 SASEGT. CDR3 DNA: TGTGCCAGCAGCGAACGAACCACGGGACAGGGAGGCTATGGCTACACCTTC. Encoded protein: CASSERTTGQGGYGYTF.

The table lists this clone with a count of one. The chain joins TRBV4-1 to TRBJ1-5; 7 nucleotides agree with TRBD1. The CDR3 length is 17 residues. Losses at the gene ends were 0 bases for V and 0 bases for J; bases not matched to a gene: 5. The germline V gene has CDR1 MGHRA and CDR2 YSYEKL. The CDR3 bases are TGCGCCAGCAGCCAAGATCTAGGGACAGCTAGCAATCAGCCCCAGCATTTT. Protein product: CASSQDLGTASNQPQHF.